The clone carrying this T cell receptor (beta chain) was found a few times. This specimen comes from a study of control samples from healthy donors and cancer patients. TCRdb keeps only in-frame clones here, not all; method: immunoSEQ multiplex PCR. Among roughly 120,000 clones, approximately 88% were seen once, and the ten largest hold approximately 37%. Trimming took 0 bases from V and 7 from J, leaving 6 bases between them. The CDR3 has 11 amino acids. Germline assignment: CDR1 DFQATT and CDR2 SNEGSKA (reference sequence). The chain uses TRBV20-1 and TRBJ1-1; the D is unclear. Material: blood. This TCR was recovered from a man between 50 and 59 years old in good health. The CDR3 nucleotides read TGCAGTGCTAGAGAGGGGTATGAAGCTTTCTTT. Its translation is CSAREGYEAFF.